This T cell receptor beta chain appears in the sequencing data of a study of cytotoxic CD8 clonotypes in ibrutinib-treated CLL. Deletions cut 4 bases from V and 5 bases from J, with 12 bases between. CDR3 length: 13 amino acids. Germline CDR1 SGDLS, CDR2 YYNGEE. Clones were read by immunoSEQ multiplex PCR, and TCRdb kept only the in-frame ones, dropping some. The repertoire holds approximately 210,000 clones, with about 72% as singletons. V is TRBV9 and J is TRBJ2-5; D could derive from TRBD1 or TRBD2 (5 bases each). The starting material was PBMCs, obtained after 24 months of ibrutinib treatment. The receptor comes from a human donor with chronic lymphocytic leukemia. In DNA form, the CDR3 reads TGTGCCAGCAGCTTCTCCTGGGGGGAGACCCAGTACTTC. Translation: CASSFSWGETQYF. Drawing the rest from reference TRBV9 and TRBJ2-5, the complete variable domain is DSGVTQTPKHLITATGQRVTLRCSPRSGDLSVYWYQQSLDQGLQFLIQYYNGEERAKGNILERFSAQQFPDLHSELNLSSLELGDSALYFCASSFSWGETQYFGPGTRLLVL.